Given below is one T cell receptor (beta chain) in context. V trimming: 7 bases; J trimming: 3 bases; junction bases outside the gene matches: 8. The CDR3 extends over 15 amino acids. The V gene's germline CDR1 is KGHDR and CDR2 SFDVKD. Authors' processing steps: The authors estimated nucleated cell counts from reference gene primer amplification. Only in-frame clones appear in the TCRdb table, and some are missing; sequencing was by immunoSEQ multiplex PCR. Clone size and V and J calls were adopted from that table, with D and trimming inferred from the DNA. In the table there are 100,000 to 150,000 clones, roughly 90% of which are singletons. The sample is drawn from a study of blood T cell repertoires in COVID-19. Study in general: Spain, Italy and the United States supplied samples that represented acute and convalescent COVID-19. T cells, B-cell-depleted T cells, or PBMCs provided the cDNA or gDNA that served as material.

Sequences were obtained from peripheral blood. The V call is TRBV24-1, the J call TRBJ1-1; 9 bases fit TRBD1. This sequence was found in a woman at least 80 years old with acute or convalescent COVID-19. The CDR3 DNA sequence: TGTGCCACCAGAAGGACAGGGGAGTTTGACACTGAAGCTTTCTTT. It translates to CATRRTGEFDTEAFF.